The 15 T cell receptor beta chains below all came from one sample that was sequenced in a study of beta chain features in type 1 diabetes. cDNA synthesis used the whole RNA isolate, giving expressed TCRB sequences. The assay was immunoSEQ multiplex PCR, and TCRdb's table has in-frame clones only and misses some. The data hold almost 350,000 clones, with around 8% observed a single time. The material sequenced was central memory CD4+ T cells from blood. These receptors originate from a young woman in good health.

The chain uses TRBV10-3 and TRBJ1-3; D gene ambiguous. The length of the CDR3 is 14 residues. Germline V gene data show CDR1 as ENHRY and CDR2 as SYGVKD. V gave up 0 bases and J gave up 4 bases, with 7 bases separating them. The CDR3 region is CAISESTQGNTIYF. The CDR3 nucleotides read TGTGCCATCAGTGAGTCGACTCAGGGAAACACCATATATTTT.

This clone turned up a few times. This chain uses TRBV13 with TRBJ2-3, with D tentatively TRBD1 (5 bases). Trimming pared 4 bases from V and 4 bases from J, leaving 15 bases between. The CDR3 length is 15 residues. The germline CDR1 and CDR2 sequences are PRHDT and FYEKMQ (reference sequence). CDR3 amino acids: CASSSKTAAADTQYF. CDR3 nucleotide sequence: TGTGCCAGCAGCTCCAAGACAGCAGCAGCAGATACGCAGTATTTT.

A few counts support this clone. The gene calls are TRBV18 and TRBJ2-5, with no clear D. The CDR3 has 14 amino acids. Germline CDR1 and CDR2: KGHSH and LQKENI. V was shortened by 3 bases and J by 2 bases, with 10 bases between the two germline ends. DNA for the CDR3: TGTGCCAGCTCACCCCCGTCACTGCAAGAGACCCAGTACTTC. Protein product: CASSPPSLQETQYF.

This clone was recorded many times. The sample has other DNA sequences that encode this CDR3 too. The V gene is TRBV7-2, the J gene TRBJ2-3, with D unresolved. The CDR3 runs to 14 residues. V was shortened by 1 base and J by 4 bases, with 9 bases between the two germline ends. Per germline, CDR1 SGHTA and CDR2 FQGNSA. The CDR3 spells CASSLGRPPDTQYF. The CDR3 bases are TGTGCCAGCAGCTTAGGCCGGCCCCCAGATACGCAGTATTTT. The entire variable domain, with the rest obtained from reference TRBV7-2 and TRBJ2-3, is as follows: GAGVSQSPSNKVTEKGKDVELRCDPISGHTALYWYRQSLGQGLEFLIYFQGNSAPDKSGLPSDRFSAERTGGSVSTLTIQRTQQEDSAVYLCASSLGRPPDTQYFGPGTRLTVL.

This clone showed up many times. J is TRBJ2-7 and V is TRBV4-3; tentatively, D is TRBD1 (6 bases). Germline-derived CDR1 and CDR2 are LGHNA and YSLEER. V dropped 4 bases and J dropped 2 bases, with 15 bases sitting between them. This CDR3 contains 15 residues. In nucleotides, the CDR3 is TGCGCCAGCAGCCGAGAAGGGGGTTCCACCTACGAGCAGTACTTC. Translating gives CASSREGGSTYEQYF.

This clone was counted a few times. This rearrangement joins TRBV28 to TRBJ2-1; 13 bases map to TRBD2. Germline V lookup: CDR1 MDHEN, CDR2 SYDVKM. With V trimmed by 4 bases and J by 10 bases, 7 bases remained unmatched. The CDR3 covers 15 residues. The CDR3 region is CASSSPGLAGLEQFF. CDR3 in DNA: TGTGCCAGCAGTTCACCGGGACTAGCGGGGTTGGAGCAGTTCTTC.

This clone was counted a few times. The chain links TRBV10-3 to TRBJ2-1, with 7 bases lining up with TRBD2. Germline assignment: CDR1 ENHRY and CDR2 SYGVKD. CDR3 length equals 15 residues. V was pared by 0 bases and J by 7 bases, with 6 bases of the junction left unmatched. CDR3 DNA sequence: TGTGCCATCAGTGAGTCGCCTAGCGGAAGAAATGAGCAGTTCTTC. Translated, it gives CAISESPSGRNEQFF.

About this clone itself: Other DNA sequences from this sample encode an identical CDR3 as well. The chain uses TRBV18 and TRBJ2-3, with D perhaps matching TRBD1 (5 bases). The CDR3 is 15 amino acids. Germline V gives CDR1 KGHSH, CDR2 LQKENI. The V and J ends lost 3 bases and 0 bases respectively, with 10 bases between them. Here the CDR3 reads CASSPGQLSTDTQYF. The CDR3 DNA reads as TGTGCCAGCTCACCGGGGCAGCTCAGCACAGATACGCAGTATTTT. Variable domain in full (rest from reference TRBV18 and TRBJ2-3): NAGVMQNPRHLVRRRGQEARLRCSPMKGHSHVYWYRQLPEEGLKFMVYLQKENIIDESGMPKERFSAEFPKEGPSILRIQQVVRGDSAAYFCASSPGQLSTDTQYFGPGTRLTVL.

The chain joins TRBV28 to TRBJ1-2; TRBD1 matches 9 bases. CDR3 length: 14 amino acids. CDR1 and CDR2 from the germline V gene are MDHEN and SYDVKM. V lost 5 bases and J lost 7; bases outside the gene matches: 8. CDR3 sequence (DNA): TGTGCCAGCAGTGTCTACACAGGGGGCGGTGGCTACACCTTC. Its protein product is CASSVYTGGGGYTF.

The chain couples TRBV7-2 to TRBJ2-7; TRBD1 aligns across 9 bases. The J segment lost 6 bases and the V segment lost 0 bases, leaving 9 bases of the junction unmatched. Germline V gives CDR1 SGHTA, CDR2 FQGNSA. This CDR3 is built from 16 residues. CDR3 sequence reads: CASSLAPTGGSSEQYF. In DNA form, the CDR3 reads TGTGCCAGCAGCTTAGCACCAACAGGGGGCTCGAGCGAGCAGTACTTC.

The V and J genes are TRBV4-2 and TRBJ2-3, with 9 bases lining up with TRBD1. The germline V gene encodes CDR1 LGHNA and CDR2 YNFKEQ. The CDR3 has 16 residues. V was pared by 4 bases and J by 2 bases, with 7 bases of the junction left unmatched. CDR3 bases: TGTGCCAGCAGCCCCACGACAGGGGGGACCACAGATACGCAGTATTTT. Its protein is CASSPTTGGTTDTQYF.

This clone was seen many times. The chain combines TRBV23-1 with TRBJ2-1; D not certain. TRBV23-1 is flagged as an ORF with uncertain function. CDR3 length equals 14 residues. Trimming stripped 5 bases from V and 7 bases from J, with 15 bases between. The DNA of the CDR3 is TGCGCCAGCAGTGCTCCACCCTGCTGGAATGAGCAGTTCTTC. This sequence encodes CASSAPPCWNEQFF.

This clone was picked up a small number of times. The chain is built from TRBV29-1 and TRBJ1-4, with D unclear. Germline V lookup: CDR1 SQVTM, CDR2 ANQGSEA. V lost 7 bases and J 0 bases, leaving 15 bases between the germline ends. CDR3 size: 15 residues. The CDR3 nucleotides are TGCAGCGCTGGGGAGATCAGACCAACTAATGAAAAACTGTTTTTT. As protein: CSAGEIRPTNEKLFF.

The chain recombines TRBV7-2 with TRBJ2-3; the D gene is possibly TRBD2 (6 bases). This CDR3 spans 15 amino acids. Germline assignment: CDR1 SGHTA and CDR2 FQGNSA. V lost 5 bases and J 6 bases, leaving 18 bases between the germline ends. Here the CDR3 reads CASSGRLASGDTQYF. DNA for the CDR3: TGTGCCAGCAGCGGAAGGCTAGCGTCTGGGGATACGCAGTATTTT.

This clone was seen a handful of times. The chain has TRBV9 and TRBJ2-2, with TRBD2 matching 10 bases. CDR3 length: 15 residues. V lost 2 bases to trimming and J lost 4 bases; unmatched junction nucleotides: 2. Per the germline V gene, CDR1 is SGDLS and CDR2 is YYNGEE. CDR3 region: CASSVRTSGTGELFF. CDR3 nucleotide sequence: TGTGCCAGCAGCGTCAGGACTAGCGGCACCGGGGAGCTGTTTTTT. The full variable domain, completed using reference TRBV9 and TRBJ2-2, is DSGVTQTPKHLITATGQRVTLRCSPRSGDLSVYWYQQSLDQGLQFLIQYYNGEERAKGNILERFSAQQFPDLHSELNLSSLELGDSALYFCASSVRTSGTGELFFGEGSRLTVL.